This T cell receptor (beta chain) was recorded in a study of shared clonotypes between healthy human individuals. At the level of the study: Those who served as donors were two women and a few men between the ages of 18 and 49.

Assay: immunoSEQ multiplex PCR; the TCRdb copy retains only in-frame clones and omits some. The sample includes 550,000 to 700,000 clones, about three quarters of them seen just once. This CDR3 has 14 amino acids. Trimming shortened V by 3 bases and J by 4 bases, and 13 bases separated the two germline ends. Germline CDR1 reads MNHNS; CDR2 reads SASEGT. Sequences were obtained from memory CD4+ T cells sorted from blood. Subset given: CD45RA-negative fraction. The chain recombines TRBV6-1 with TRBJ2-7; TRBD2 might be the D (6 bases). The TCR sequence derives from a woman aged 30 to 39 in good health. CDR3 sequence (DNA): TGTGCCAGCAGTGACAGGTTCCGGGGGTACGAGCAGTACTTC. As protein: CASSDRFRGYEQYF.